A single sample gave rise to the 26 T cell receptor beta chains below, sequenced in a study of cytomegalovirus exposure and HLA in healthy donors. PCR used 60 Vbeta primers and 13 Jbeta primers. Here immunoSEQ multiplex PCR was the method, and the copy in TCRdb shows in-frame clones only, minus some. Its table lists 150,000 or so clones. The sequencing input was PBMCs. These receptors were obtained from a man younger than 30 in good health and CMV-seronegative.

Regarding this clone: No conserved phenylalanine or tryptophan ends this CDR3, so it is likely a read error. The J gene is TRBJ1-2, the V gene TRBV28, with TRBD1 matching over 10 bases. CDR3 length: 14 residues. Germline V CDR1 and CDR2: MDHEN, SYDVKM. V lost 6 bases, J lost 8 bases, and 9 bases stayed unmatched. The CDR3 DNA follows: TGTGCCAGCAGCTACTTAGGGACAGGGGTCGGCTACACCTCC. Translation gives CASSYLGTGVGYTS.

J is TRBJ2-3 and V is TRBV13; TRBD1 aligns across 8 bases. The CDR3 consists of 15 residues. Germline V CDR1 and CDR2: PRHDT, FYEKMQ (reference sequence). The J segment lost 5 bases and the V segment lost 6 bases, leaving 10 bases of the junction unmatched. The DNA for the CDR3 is TGTGCCAGCAGACCCACCGCAGGGGGCGGAGATACGCAGTATTTT. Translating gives CASRPTAGGGDTQYF.

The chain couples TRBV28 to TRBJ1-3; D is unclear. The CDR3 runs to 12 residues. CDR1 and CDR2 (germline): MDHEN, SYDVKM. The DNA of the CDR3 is TGTGGGGCCCTGGCCTCTGGAAACACCATATATTTT. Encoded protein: CGALASGNTIYF.

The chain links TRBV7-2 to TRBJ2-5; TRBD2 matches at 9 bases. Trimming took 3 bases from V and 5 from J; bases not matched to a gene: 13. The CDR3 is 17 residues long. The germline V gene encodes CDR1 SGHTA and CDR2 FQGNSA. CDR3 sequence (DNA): TGTGCCAGCAGCTTTTATCGTCCTAGCGGGGTCCAGGAGACCCAGTACTTC. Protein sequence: CASSFYRPSGVQETQYF.

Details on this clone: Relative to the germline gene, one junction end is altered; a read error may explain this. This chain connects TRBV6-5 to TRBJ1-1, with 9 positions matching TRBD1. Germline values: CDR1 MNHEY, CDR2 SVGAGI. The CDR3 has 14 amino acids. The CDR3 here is CASNYRGRSTEAFF. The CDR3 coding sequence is TGTGCCAGCAATTACAGGGGGCGGAGCACTGAAGCTTTCTTT.

The CDR3 DNA is TGTGCCAGCAGCTTGCGGTGGCAGGGGGAAGAGACCCAGTACTTC. Its protein is CASSLRWQGEETQYF. The chain joins TRBV7-9 to TRBJ2-5, with TRBD1 identical over 7 bases. J gave up 3 bases and V 3 bases, and 7 bases lay outside the gene matches. The germline V gene has CDR1 SEHNR and CDR2 FQNEAQ (reference sequence). The CDR3 has 15 amino acids.

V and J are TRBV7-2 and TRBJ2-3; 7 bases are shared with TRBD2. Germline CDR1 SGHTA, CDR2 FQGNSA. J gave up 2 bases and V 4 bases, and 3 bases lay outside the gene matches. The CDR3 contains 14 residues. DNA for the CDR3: TGTGCCAGCAGCTGGGGGGGGGTCACAGATACGCAGTATTTT. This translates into CASSWGGVTDTQYF.

The CDR3 is CASSPPQQGGDTQYF. In nucleotides, the CDR3 is TGTGCCAGCTCACCACCTCAGCAGGGTGGGGATACGCAGTATTTT. This sequence joins TRBV18 and TRBJ2-3, with D maybe TRBD1 (5 bases). The germline CDR1 and CDR2 sequences are KGHSH and LQKENI. The length of the CDR3 is 15 residues. V lost 0 bases to trimming and J lost 6 bases, with 13 bases between them.

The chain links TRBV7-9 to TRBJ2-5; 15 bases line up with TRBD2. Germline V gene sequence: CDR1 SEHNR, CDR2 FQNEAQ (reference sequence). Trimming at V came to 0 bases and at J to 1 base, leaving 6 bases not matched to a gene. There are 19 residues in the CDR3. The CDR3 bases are TGTGCCAGCAGCTTAGCCAGGACTAGCGGGAGGGAAACCCAAGAGACCCAGTACTTC. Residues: CASSLARTSGRETQETQYF. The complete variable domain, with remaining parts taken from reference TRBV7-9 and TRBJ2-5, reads DTGVSQNPRHKITKRGQNVTFRCDPISEHNRLYWYRQTLGQGPEFLTYFQNEAQLEKSRLLSDRFSAERPKGSFSTLEIQRTEQGDSAMYLCASSLARTSGRETQETQYFGPGTRLLVL.

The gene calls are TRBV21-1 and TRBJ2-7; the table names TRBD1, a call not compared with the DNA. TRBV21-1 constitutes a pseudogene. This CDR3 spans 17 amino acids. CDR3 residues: CASPHTIKDREYYEQYF. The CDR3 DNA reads TGTGCCAGCCCCCACACCATCAAAGACAGGGAATATTACGAGCAGTACTTC.

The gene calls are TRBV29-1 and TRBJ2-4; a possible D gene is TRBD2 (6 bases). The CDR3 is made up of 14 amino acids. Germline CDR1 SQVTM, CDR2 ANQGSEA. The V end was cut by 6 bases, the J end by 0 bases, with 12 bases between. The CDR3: CSVRLGVAKNIQYF. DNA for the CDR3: TGCAGCGTACGACTAGGGGTAGCCAAAAACATTCAGTACTTC.

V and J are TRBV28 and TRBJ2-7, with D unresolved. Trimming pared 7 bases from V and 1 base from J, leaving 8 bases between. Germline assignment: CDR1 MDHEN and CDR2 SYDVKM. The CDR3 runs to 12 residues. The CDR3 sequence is CASNTRSYEQYF. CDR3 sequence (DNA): TGTGCCAGCAACACCAGGTCCTACGAGCAGTACTTC.

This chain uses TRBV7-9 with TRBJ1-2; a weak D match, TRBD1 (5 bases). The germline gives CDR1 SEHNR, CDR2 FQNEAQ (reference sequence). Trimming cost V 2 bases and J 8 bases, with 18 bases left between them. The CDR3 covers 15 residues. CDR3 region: CASSLSGAASGGYTF. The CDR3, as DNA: TGTGCCAGCAGCTTAAGCGGGGCGGCCTCGGGGGGCTACACCTTC.

CDR3 bases: TGTGCCAGCAGTCTATTAGTATACGAGCAGTACTTC. It codes for CASSLLVYEQYF. The chain is built from TRBV28 and TRBJ2-7, with D uncertain. This CDR3 is built from 12 residues. The V gene lost 5 bases and the J gene lost 4 bases, with 9 bases spanning the gap. CDR1 and CDR2 (germline): MDHEN, SYDVKM.

CDR3 sequence (DNA): TGCGCCAGCAGAGGGACAGGGGCGGGGGAACTGTTTTTT. Amino acids: CASRGTGAGELFF. The gene calls are TRBV5-1 and TRBJ1-4, with TRBD1 matching over 10 bases. Trimming removed 5 bases from V and 12 bases from J; junction bases left unmatched: 7. Germline loops: CDR1 SGHRS, CDR2 YFSETQ. The CDR3 has 13 residues. The full variable domain, completed using reference TRBV5-1 and TRBJ1-4, is KAGVTQTPRYLIKTRGQQVTLSCSPISGHRSVSWYQQTPGQGLQFLFEYFSETQRNKGNFPGRFSGRQFSNSRSEMNVSTLELGDSALYLCASRGTGAGELFFGSGTQLSVL.

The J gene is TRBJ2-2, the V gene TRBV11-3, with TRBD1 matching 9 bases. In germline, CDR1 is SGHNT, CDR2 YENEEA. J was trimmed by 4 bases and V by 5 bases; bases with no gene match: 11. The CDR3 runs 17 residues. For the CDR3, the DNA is TGTGCCAGCAGCCCTGAAAACAGGGGGCGGGTCACCGGGGAGCTGTTTTTT. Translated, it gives CASSPENRGRVTGELFF.

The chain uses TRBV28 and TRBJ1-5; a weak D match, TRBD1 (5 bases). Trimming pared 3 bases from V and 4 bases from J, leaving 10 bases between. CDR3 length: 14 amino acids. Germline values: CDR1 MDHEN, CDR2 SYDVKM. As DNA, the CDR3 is TGTGCCAGCAGTTTCACAGGCTTGAATCAGCCCCAGCATTTT. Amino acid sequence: CASSFTGLNQPQHF.

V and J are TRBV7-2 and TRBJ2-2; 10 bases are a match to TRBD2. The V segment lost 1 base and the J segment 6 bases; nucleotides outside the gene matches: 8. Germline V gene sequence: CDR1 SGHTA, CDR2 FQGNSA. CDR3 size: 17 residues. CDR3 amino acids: CASSLGNLAGVAGELFF. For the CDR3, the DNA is TGTGCCAGCAGCTTAGGAAACCTAGCGGGGGTTGCCGGGGAGCTGTTTTTT. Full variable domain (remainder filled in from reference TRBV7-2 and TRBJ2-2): GAGVSQSPSNKVTEKGKDVELRCDPISGHTALYWYRQSLGQGLEFLIYFQGNSAPDKSGLPSDRFSAERTGGSVSTLTIQRTQQEDSAVYLCASSLGNLAGVAGELFFGEGSRLTVL.

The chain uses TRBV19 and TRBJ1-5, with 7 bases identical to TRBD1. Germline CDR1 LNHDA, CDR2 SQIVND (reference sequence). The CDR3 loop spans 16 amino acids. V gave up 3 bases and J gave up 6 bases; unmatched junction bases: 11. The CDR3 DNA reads TGTGCCAGTAGTATCGGGGGCCAGGGGGTAGGTCAGCCCCAGCATTTT. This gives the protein CASSIGGQGVGQPQHF.

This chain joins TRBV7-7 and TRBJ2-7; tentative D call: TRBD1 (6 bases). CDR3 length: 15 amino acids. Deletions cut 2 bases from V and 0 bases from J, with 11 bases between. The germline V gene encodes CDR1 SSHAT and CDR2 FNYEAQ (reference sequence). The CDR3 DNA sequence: TGTGCCAGCAGCTTAAATGAGGGGGACTCCTACGAGCAGTACTTC. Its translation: CASSLNEGDSYEQYF.

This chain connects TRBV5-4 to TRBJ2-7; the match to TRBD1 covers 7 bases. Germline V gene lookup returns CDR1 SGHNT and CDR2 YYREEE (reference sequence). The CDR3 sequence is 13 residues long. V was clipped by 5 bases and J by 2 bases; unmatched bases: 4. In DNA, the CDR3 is TGTGCCAGCAGGCCAGGACAGGCCTACGAGCAGTACTTC. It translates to CASRPGQAYEQYF.

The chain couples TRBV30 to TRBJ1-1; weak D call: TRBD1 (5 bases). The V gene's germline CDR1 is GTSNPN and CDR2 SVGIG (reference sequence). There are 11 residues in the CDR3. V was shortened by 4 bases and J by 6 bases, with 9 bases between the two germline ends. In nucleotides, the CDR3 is TGTGCCTGGAACGGGGGAGCTGAAGCTTTCTTT. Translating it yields CAWNGGAEAFF.

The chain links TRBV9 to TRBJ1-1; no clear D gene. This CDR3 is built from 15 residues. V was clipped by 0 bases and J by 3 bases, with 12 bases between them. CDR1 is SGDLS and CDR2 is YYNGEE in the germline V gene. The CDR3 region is CASSVGAGDDTEAFF. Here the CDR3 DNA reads TGTGCCAGCAGCGTAGGGGCCGGGGATGACACTGAAGCTTTCTTT.

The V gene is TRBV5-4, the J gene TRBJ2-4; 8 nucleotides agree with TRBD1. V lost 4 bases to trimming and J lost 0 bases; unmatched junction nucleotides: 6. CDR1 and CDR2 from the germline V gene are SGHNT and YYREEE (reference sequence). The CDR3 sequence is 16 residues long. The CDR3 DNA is TGTGCCAGCAGCCACGACAGGGGTGAAGCCAAAAACATTCAGTACTTC. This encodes CASSHDRGEAKNIQYF.

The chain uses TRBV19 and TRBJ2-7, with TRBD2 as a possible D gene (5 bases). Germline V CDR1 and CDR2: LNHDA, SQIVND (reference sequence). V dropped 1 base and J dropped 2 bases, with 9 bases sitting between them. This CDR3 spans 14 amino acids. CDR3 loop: CASSIGLGAYEQYF. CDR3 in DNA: TGTGCCAGTAGTATAGGACTGGGAGCCTACGAGCAGTACTTC.

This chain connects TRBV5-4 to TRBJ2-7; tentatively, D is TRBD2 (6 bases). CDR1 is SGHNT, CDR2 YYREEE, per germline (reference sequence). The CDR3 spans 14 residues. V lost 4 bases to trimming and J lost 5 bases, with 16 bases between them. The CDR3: CASSRRTGVNEQYF. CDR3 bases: TGTGCCAGCAGCCGCCGTACGGGAGTGAACGAGCAGTACTTC.